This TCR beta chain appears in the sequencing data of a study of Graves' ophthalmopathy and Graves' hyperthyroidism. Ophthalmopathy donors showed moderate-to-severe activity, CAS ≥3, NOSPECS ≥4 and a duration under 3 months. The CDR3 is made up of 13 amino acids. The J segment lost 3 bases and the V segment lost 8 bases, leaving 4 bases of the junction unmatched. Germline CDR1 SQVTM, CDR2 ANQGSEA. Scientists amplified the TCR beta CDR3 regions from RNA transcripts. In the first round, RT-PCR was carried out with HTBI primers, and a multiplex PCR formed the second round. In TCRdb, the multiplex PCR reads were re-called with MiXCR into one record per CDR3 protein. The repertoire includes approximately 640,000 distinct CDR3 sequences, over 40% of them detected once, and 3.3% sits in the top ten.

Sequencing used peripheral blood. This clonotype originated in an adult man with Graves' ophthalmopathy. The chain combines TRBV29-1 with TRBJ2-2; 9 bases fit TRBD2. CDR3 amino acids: CSTGLAYTGELFF. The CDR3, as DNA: TGCAGCACGGGACTAGCTTACACCGGGGAGCTGTTTTTT.